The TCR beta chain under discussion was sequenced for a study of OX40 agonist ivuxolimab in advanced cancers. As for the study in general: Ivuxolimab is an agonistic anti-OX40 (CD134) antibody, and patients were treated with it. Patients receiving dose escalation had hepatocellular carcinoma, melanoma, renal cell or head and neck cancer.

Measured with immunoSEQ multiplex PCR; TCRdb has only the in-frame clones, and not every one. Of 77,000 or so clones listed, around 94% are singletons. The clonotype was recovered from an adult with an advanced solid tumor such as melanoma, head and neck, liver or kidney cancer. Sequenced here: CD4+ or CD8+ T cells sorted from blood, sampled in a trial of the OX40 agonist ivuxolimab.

The CDR3 DNA follows: TGTGCCAGCAGCTCACGGTTGGGGCTAGCATCGGGGGATACGCAGTATTTT. It yields the protein CASSSRLGLASGDTQYF. V usage is TRBV7-6 and J usage is TRBJ2-3; the D call may be TRBD1 or TRBD2 (5 bases each). From germline, CDR1 is SGHVS and CDR2 FNYEAQ. This CDR3 contains 17 residues. V was shortened by 4 bases and J by 6 bases, with 23 bases between the two germline ends.